The entry below describes one TCR beta chain. The data belong to a study of technical replicates of blood from a few donors. Produced via immunoSEQ multiplex PCR; TCRdb's table is partial and in-frame only. The sample has 70,000 or so clones, 90% to 95% seen once. This CDR3 contains 16 residues. The V segment lost 4 bases and the J segment 0 bases; nucleotides outside the gene matches: 3. The germline CDR1 and CDR2 sequences are MNHNS and SASEGT. The sequence was collected from a human donor in good health. Some clones in this sample may be carry-over from other donors' samples. The specimen was T cells isolated from PBMCs. The chain joins TRBV6-1 to TRBJ2-3; 11 nucleotides match TRBD1. In nucleotides, the CDR3 is TGTGCCAGCAGTGTTGGACAGGGGGCTAGCACAGATACGCAGTATTTT. Its protein product is CASSVGQGASTDTQYF.